These 30 T cell receptor beta chains originate from one sample sequenced in a study of blood T cells in healthy people across ages (dated by TCRdb to the mid-2010s). The receptor library was made with 5' RACE. The sequencer was an Illumina HiSeq 2500. A second PCR of roughly 6 to 12 cycles was performed with a sample-barcoded 5' primer and a J-beta primer mix. TCRdb trimmed the raw reads at Q25, called clones with MiXCR and kept productive beta chains. For every CDR3 protein sequence, its rows merge into one entry that carries the most common genes and DNA. In this sample the table shows 1.6 million or so distinct CDR3 sequences, 30% to 40% of which occur a single time. The top ten clones comprise 10% to 12% of the sample. Sample: blood. The receptors stem from a young woman in good health.

This clonotype was observed a handful of times. The rearrangement uses TRBV3-1 and TRBJ1-4; no definite D call. From germline, CDR1 is LGHDT and CDR2 YNNKEL (reference sequence). The CDR3 runs 12 residues. V lost 6 bases to trimming and J lost 8 bases, with 10 bases between them. As DNA, the CDR3 is TGTGCCAGCAGTCGACGGACCGAAAAACTGTTTTTT. Amino acids: CASSRRTEKLFF.

The chain couples TRBV3-1 to TRBJ2-5; TRBD2 agrees at 9 bases. The CDR3 totals 16 residues. V gave up 3 bases and J gave up 11 bases; unmatched junction bases: 16. Germline-derived CDR1 and CDR2 are LGHDT and YNNKEL (reference sequence). The CDR3 DNA follows: TGTGCCAGCAGCCAGGCTCTTTGGCGGGAGGGTTACGGGCAGTACTTC. Its translation: CASSQALWREGYGQYF.

The J gene is TRBJ2-6, the V gene TRBV20-1; 12 bases are a match to TRBD2. Per the germline V gene, CDR1 is DFQATT and CDR2 is SNEGSKA (reference sequence). This CDR3 comprises 18 residues. The junction had 9 bases not matched to a gene; V was cut back by 0 bases and J by 6 bases. The DNA for the CDR3 is TGCAGTGCTAGAGATCTAGCGGGGGGGGTAATAGAGGCCAACGTCCTGACTTTC. This gives the protein CSARDLAGGVIEANVLTF.

This clonotype has a handful of counts. DNA for the CDR3: TGTGCCACCAGTGATCCGGGACTAGCGGGAGGGATTGCCTACAATGAGCAGTTCTTC. This gives the protein CATSDPGLAGGIAYNEQFF. This chain connects TRBV24-1 to TRBJ2-1; 16 nucleotides match TRBD2. V trimming: 3 bases; J trimming: 2 bases; junction bases outside the gene matches: 6. Per germline, CDR1 KGHDR and CDR2 SFDVKD. The CDR3 totals 19 residues.

The chain combines TRBV28 with TRBJ2-7; weak D call: TRBD2 (6 bases). The V and J ends lost 7 bases and 6 bases respectively, with 19 bases between them. The CDR3 is made up of 14 amino acids. CDR1 is MDHEN and CDR2 is SYDVKM in the germline V gene. The CDR3 sequence: CASTEGGDRGEQYF. CDR3 DNA sequence: TGTGCCAGCACCGAGGGAGGCGACCGGGGCGAGCAGTACTTC.

The V call is TRBV25-1, the J call TRBJ2-1; 7 nucleotides align to TRBD2. V was clipped by 2 bases and J by 10 bases; unmatched bases: 14. This CDR3 spans 16 amino acids. CDR1 is MGHDK, CDR2 SYGVNS, per germline. In DNA, the CDR3 is TGTGCCAGCAGTGAAAGTGGACTAGGGTCTTTTCGGGAGCAGTTCTTC. This translates into CASSESGLGSFREQFF.

This clonotype was found a few times. The CDR3 region is CASSVGAGLSNEQYF. Written as DNA, the CDR3 is TGTGCCAGCAGCGTAGGGGCAGGTCTTAGCAACGAGCAGTACTTC. The chain combines TRBV9 with TRBJ2-7; D call uncertain. The CDR3 has 15 residues. The V gene's germline CDR1 is SGDLS and CDR2 YYNGEE. The V and J ends lost 0 bases and 5 bases respectively, with 15 bases between them.

The gene calls are TRBV13 and TRBJ2-1; tentatively, D is TRBD1 (5 bases). This CDR3 region has 14 residues. In germline, CDR1 is PRHDT, CDR2 FYEKMQ (reference sequence). V was shortened by 6 bases and J by 6 bases, with 15 bases between the two germline ends. CDR3 in amino acids: CASSPRDSGNEQFF. The CDR3 nucleotides read TGTGCCAGCAGTCCCCGTGACAGTGGCAATGAGCAGTTCTTC.

The chain uses TRBV6-1 and TRBJ1-2; D is uncertain. This CDR3 region has 12 residues. Germline V CDR1 and CDR2: MNHNS, SASEGT. Trimming left V 2 bases short and J 8 bases short, with 9 bases between. Written as DNA, the CDR3 is TGTGCCAGCAGTGAAATTATGGGGGGCTACACCTTC. This codes for CASSEIMGGYTF.

The chain joins TRBV10-3 to TRBJ2-7; no clear D gene. V shed 4 bases and J shed 6 bases, with 19 bases lying between them. CDR1 and CDR2 (germline): ENHRY, SYGVKD. This CDR3 has 15 amino acids. CDR3 sequence reads: CAISASSAGVGEQYF. In DNA, the CDR3 is TGTGCCATCAGTGCCTCTTCGGCTGGAGTTGGCGAGCAGTACTTC.

This clonotype was seen many times. One end of the junction varies from germline; a read error may be responsible. This rearrangement joins TRBV5-1 to TRBJ2-5, with TRBD1 matching 8 bases. Germline-derived CDR1 and CDR2 are SGHRS and YFSETQ. CDR3 size: 14 residues. In DNA form, the CDR3 reads TGTGCCAGCAGCTTAGGCGGACAGGGCGAGACCCAGTACTTC. Its protein is CASSLGGQGETQYF.

This clonotype has only a few counts. The chain uses TRBV4-1 and TRBJ2-7, with TRBD2 identical over 11 bases. Germline-derived CDR1 and CDR2 are MGHRA and YSYEKL. This CDR3 spans 17 amino acids. Unmatched junction bases numbered 7, after V lost 3 bases and J lost 0 bases. The CDR3 is CASSQGGSGGASYEQYF. For the CDR3, the DNA is TGCGCCAGCAGCCAGGGGGGTAGCGGGGGGGCCTCCTACGAGCAGTACTTC.

This clonotype has just a few counts. The J gene is TRBJ1-1, the V gene TRBV6-2 or TRBV6-3; D ambiguous. Germline CDR1 is MNHEY and CDR2 is SVGEGT. Trimming took 6 bases from V and 4 from J, leaving 12 bases between them. The CDR3 has 13 residues. The CDR3 here is CASRPQSGTEAFF. The CDR3 coding sequence is TGTGCCAGCAGACCACAGTCCGGCACTGAAGCTTTCTTT.

The rearrangement links TRBV5-1 to TRBJ2-5, with TRBD2 matching 7 bases. V lost 3 bases to trimming and J lost 3 bases; unmatched junction nucleotides: 5. From germline, CDR1 is SGHRS and CDR2 YFSETQ. CDR3 length: 14 residues. This chain's CDR3 is CASSSGTNKETQYF. CDR3 coding DNA: TGCGCCAGCAGCTCCGGGACTAATAAAGAGACCCAGTACTTC.

The CDR3 DNA reads as TGTGCCAGCAGTTACTCGACACCCCCCCGTCGAGGCACCGGGGAGCTGTTTTTT. Encoded protein: CASSYSTPPRRGTGELFF. V and J are TRBV6-5 and TRBJ2-2; D ambiguous. This CDR3 is 18 amino acids long. V gave up 0 bases and J gave up 4 bases, with 18 bases separating them. Germline V gives CDR1 MNHEY, CDR2 SVGAGI.

This clonotype has just a few counts. The rearrangement links TRBV27 to TRBJ1-5, with D maybe TRBD1 (6 bases). Germline CDR1 is MNHEY and CDR2 is SMNVEV (reference sequence). The CDR3 totals 13 residues. Trimming stripped 3 bases from V and 5 bases from J, with 8 bases between. This CDR3 reads CASSLGAHQPQHF. Here the CDR3 DNA reads TGTGCCAGCAGTTTGGGGGCTCATCAGCCCCAGCATTTT.

This clonotype was observed a handful of times. The chain employs TRBV20-1 and TRBJ2-7; 7 bases agree with TRBD2. V was pared by 3 bases and J by 2 bases, with 10 bases of the junction left unmatched. CDR1 is DFQATT, CDR2 SNEGSKA, per germline (reference sequence). The CDR3 runs 15 residues. The DNA for the CDR3 is TGCAGTGCTAGCCCCCGGGACTACCTTACCTACGAGCAGTACTTC. This codes for CSASPRDYLTYEQYF.

The sample holds many counts of this clonotype. The chain employs TRBV15 and TRBJ2-1, with 8 bases lining up with TRBD2. Germline CDR1 is LNHNV and CDR2 is YYDKDF (reference sequence). The V and J ends lost 4 bases and 4 bases, in that order; junction bases with no gene match: 12. The CDR3 extends over 17 amino acids. The CDR3 sequence: CATSKPVAGSLYNEQFF. In DNA, the CDR3 is TGTGCCACCAGCAAGCCCGTAGCGGGATCCTTATACAATGAGCAGTTCTTC.

This clonotype was found a few times. The chain joins TRBV29-1 to TRBJ1-1, with D possibly TRBD1 on 5 matching bases. The CDR3 is 11 amino acids. Germline assignment: CDR1 SQVTM and CDR2 ANQGSEA. Trimming took off 4 bases at V and 11 bases at J, with 14 bases between the two ends. For the CDR3, the DNA is TGCAGCGTTGTCGCAGGGTATGGGGCTTTCTTT. It translates to CSVVAGYGAFF.

The gene calls are TRBV12-3 or TRBV12-4 and TRBJ2-7; perhaps TRBD2 as D (6 bases). V was cut by 4 bases and J by 5 bases, with 9 bases left in between. This CDR3 has 12 amino acids. CDR3 region: CASSWDWDEQYF. CDR3 bases: TGTGCCAGCAGTTGGGACTGGGACGAGCAGTACTTC.

The CDR3 sequence is CASSFSGRFYEQYF. CDR3 nucleotide sequence: TGTGCCAGCAGCTTTAGCGGGAGGTTCTACGAGCAGTACTTC. The chain uses TRBV11-2 and TRBJ2-7, with 10 positions matching TRBD2. The germline V gene has CDR1 SGHAT and CDR2 FQNNGV. This CDR3 has 14 residues. After removal of 3 bases from V and 3 bases from J, the junction contained 2 bases not matched to a gene. Full variable domain (missing parts from reference TRBV11-2 and TRBJ2-7): EAGVAQSPRYKIIEKRQSVAFWCNPISGHATLYWYQQILGQGPKLLIQFQNNGVVDDSQLPKDRFSAERLKGVDSTLKIQPAKLEDSAVYLCASSFSGRFYEQYFGPGTRLTVT.

The chain joins TRBV20-1 to TRBJ2-3; tentatively, D is TRBD1 (8 bases). V was cut by 5 bases and J by 3 bases, with 21 bases left in between. Per the germline V gene, CDR1 is DFQATT and CDR2 is SNEGSKA (reference sequence). The CDR3 has 16 residues. The CDR3 sequence: CSARTRQGRGTDTQYF. As DNA, the CDR3 is TGCAGTGCTCGTACTAGACAGGGGAGGGGAACAGATACGCAGTATTTT.

Only a few counts were recorded for this clonotype. This rearrangement joins TRBV21-1 to TRBJ1-2; the D call of TRBD1 is as the table states it, not checked on the DNA. TRBV21-1 is a recognized pseudogene. This CDR3 spans 13 amino acids. This chain's CDR3 is CASSKTGGKGYTF. CDR3 bases: TGTGCCAGCAGCAAGACAGGGGGAAAGGGCTACACCTTC.

The chain employs TRBV29-1 and TRBJ1-1, with TRBD1 matching over 11 bases. The CDR3 is 13 residues long. V lost 6 bases and J lost 6; bases outside the gene matches: 6. Per germline, CDR1 SQVTM and CDR2 ANQGSEA. CDR3 in amino acids: CSVRGQGASEAFF. Here the CDR3 DNA reads TGCAGCGTCCGAGGACAGGGGGCGTCTGAAGCTTTCTTT.

This rearrangement joins TRBV6-5 to TRBJ2-2; TRBD1 matches 8 bases. J lost 1 base, V lost 7 bases, and 5 bases had no gene match. The CDR3 loop spans 15 amino acids. The germline CDR1 and CDR2 sequences are MNHEY and SVGAGI. CDR3 nucleotide sequence: TGTGCCAGCACCGTGGACAGGGAGAACACCGGGGAGCTGTTTTTT. This codes for CASTVDRENTGELFF.

This chain uses TRBV12-3 or TRBV12-4 with TRBJ1-5; the D gene is possibly TRBD1 (6 bases). This CDR3 contains 15 residues. V was cut by 6 bases and J by 5 bases, with 17 bases left in between. CDR3 in amino acids: CASSPTGSEDQPQHF. The CDR3 region has the DNA TGTGCCAGCAGCCCAACAGGGTCCGAGGATCAGCCCCAGCATTTT.

The gene calls are TRBV5-6 and TRBJ1-1; possible D gene TRBD1, 6 bases. From germline, CDR1 is SGHDT and CDR2 YYEEEE. The CDR3 is 14 amino acids. Trimming removed 2 bases from V and 3 bases from J, with 11 bases in between. The CDR3 protein is CASSFYRGHTEAFF. DNA of the CDR3: TGTGCCAGCAGCTTCTATCGGGGGCACACTGAAGCTTTCTTT.

J is TRBJ2-3 and V is TRBV4-1; 9 nucleotides line up with TRBD2. Germline CDR1 MGHRA, CDR2 YSYEKL. J was trimmed by 6 bases and V by 1 base; bases with no gene match: 8. The CDR3 loop spans 16 amino acids. The CDR3 nucleotides read TGCGCCAGCAGCCAAGCTCAGGGGACTAGCTTGGATACGCAGTATTTT. Protein: CASSQAQGTSLDTQYF.

This clonotype was found a few times. This sequence joins TRBV7-2 and TRBJ2-5; TRBD2 matches 10 bases. The length of the CDR3 is 15 residues. Germline V gives CDR1 SGHTA, CDR2 FQGNSA. Trimming cost V 5 bases and J 7 bases; bases outside gene matches: 10. The CDR3 region is CASSQAGGPRGTQYF. For the CDR3, the DNA is TGTGCCAGCAGCCAAGCGGGGGGGCCTCGAGGGACCCAGTACTTC.

In its sample, this clonotype was seen a few times. V usage is TRBV5-1 and J usage is TRBJ2-2; TRBD1 agrees at 8 bases. The CDR3 is made up of 16 amino acids. V dropped 0 bases and J dropped 6; count of bases not matched to a gene: 7. Looked up from germline, CDR1 is SGHRS and CDR2 is YFSETQ. CDR3 bases: TGCGCCAGCAGCTTGGGCGGTCTACAGGGGGCCGGGGAGCTGTTTTTT. It encodes CASSLGGLQGAGELFF.